This is a list of T cell receptor beta chains from one sample in a study of regulatory T cells in long-lasting Graves disease. TCRdb called the multiplex PCR reads again in MiXCR, with one record for every CDR3 protein. The sample carries about 430,000 distinct CDR3 sequences, over 12% recorded once. These data were likewise used in another study, on T cells in Graves' hyperthyroidism and ophthalmopathy.

Sequencing used peripheral blood mononuclear cells (PBMCs), obtained at new diagnosis, from a patient treated with antithyroid drugs. These receptors all stem from a woman between 35 and 50 years old with Graves disease. Both conserved end residues are part of each CDR3. The D gene is left open where the match is weak. Part of the rows lack a size; the others show once, few, many or a class for expanded clones.

D gene: TRBD2
J gene: TRBJ2-7
V gene: TRBV6-2/TRBV6-3
clone size: many
CDR3 DNA: TGTGCCAGCAGCCAAGCGGGAGTTGTGTACGAGCAGTACTTC
CDR3 protein: CASSQAGVVYEQYF

D gene: TRBD2
J gene: TRBJ2-1
V gene: TRBV24-1
clone size: many
CDR3 DNA: TGTGCCACCAGCAGACAGCGGGACCACAATGAGCAGTTCTTC
CDR3 protein: CATSRQRDHNEQFF

D gene: NA
J gene: TRBJ2-1
V gene: TRBV6-5
clone size: NA
CDR3 DNA: TGTGCCAGCAGTTACACCGGGGGTGAGCAGTTCTTC
CDR3 protein: CASSYTGGEQFF

D gene: TRBD2
J gene: TRBJ2-1
V gene: TRBV2
clone size: many
CDR3 DNA: TGTGCCAGCACCCAGACTAGCGCTTACAATGAGCAGTTCTTC
CDR3 protein: CASTQTSAYNEQFF

D gene: TRBD2
J gene: TRBJ2-3
V gene: TRBV11-2
clone size: NA
CDR3 DNA: TGTGCCAGCAGCCGGGGACTAGCGGAGTCGGGCACAGATACGCAGTATTTT
CDR3 protein: CASSRGLAESGTDTQYF

D gene: TRBD2
J gene: TRBJ2-7
V gene: TRBV27
clone size: many
CDR3 DNA: TGTGCCAGCAGTCCACCGACTAGCGCCTTCTACGAGCAGTACTTC
CDR3 protein: CASSPPTSAFYEQYF

D gene: NA
J gene: TRBJ2-5
V gene: TRBV4-1
clone size: few
CDR3 DNA: TGCGCCAGCAGCCAAGCACCCGTTGGGTCGAGGGGGGAAAAAGAGACCCAGTACTTC
CDR3 protein: CASSQAPVGSRGEKETQYF

D gene: TRBD2
J gene: TRBJ2-1
V gene: TRBV25-1
clone size: few
CDR3 DNA: TGTGCCAGCAGTGAAGCGGGAGGAGGCTATGAGCAGTTCTTC
CDR3 protein: CASSEAGGGYEQFF

D gene: TRBD1
J gene: TRBJ1-1
V gene: TRBV7-8
clone size: few
CDR3 DNA: TGTGCCAGCAGTCAGGGGGGGTATGGCACTGAAGCTTTCTTT
CDR3 protein: CASSQGGYGTEAFF

D gene: NA
J gene: TRBJ2-4
V gene: TRBV4-1
clone size: once
CDR3 DNA: TGCGCCAGCAGCCAAGGCTTCGGGCAGGGGGGCTGGGTAGCCAAAAACATTCAGTACTTC
CDR3 protein: CASSQGFGQGGWVAKNIQYF

D gene: NA
J gene: TRBJ1-5
V gene: TRBV18
clone size: few
CDR3 DNA: TGTGCCAGCTCACCAGCTGTCGAACAGCCCCAGCATTTT
CDR3 protein: CASSPAVEQPQHF

D gene: TRBD1
J gene: TRBJ1-4
V gene: TRBV20-1
clone size: many
CDR3 DNA: TGCAGTGCTAGGACAGGGGTTAATGAAAAACTGTTTTTT
CDR3 protein: CSARTGVNEKLFF

D gene: TRBD2
J gene: TRBJ2-1
V gene: TRBV7-2
clone size: many
CDR3 DNA: TGTGCCAGCAGCTTATGGTCTAGCGGGACCTATGAGCAGTTCTTC
CDR3 protein: CASSLWSSGTYEQFF

D gene: NA
J gene: TRBJ2-2
V gene: TRBV5-1
clone size: few
CDR3 DNA: TGCGCCAGCAAGCTAGGGGACACCGGGGAGCTGTTTTTT
CDR3 protein: CASKLGDTGELFF

D gene: NA
J gene: TRBJ2-4
V gene: TRBV7-2
clone size: many
CDR3 DNA: TGTGCCAGCAGCCGGCCCGTGGAAAACATTCAGTACTTC
CDR3 protein: CASSRPVENIQYF

D gene: NA
J gene: TRBJ2-5
V gene: TRBV18
clone size: NA
CDR3 DNA: TGTGCCAGCTCACCCCCGGTTAAGCAAGAGACCCAGTACTTC
CDR3 protein: CASSPPVKQETQYF

D gene: TRBD2
J gene: TRBJ2-2
V gene: TRBV12-3/TRBV12-4
clone size: many
CDR3 DNA: TGTGCCAGCAGTTCTCGACTAGCGGGGAACACCGGGGAGCTGTTTTTT
CDR3 protein: CASSSRLAGNTGELFF

D gene: TRBD2
J gene: TRBJ2-2
V gene: TRBV12-3/TRBV12-4
clone size: many
CDR3 DNA: TGTGCCAGCAGTTTAGGTCGCGCTAGCGGGTTGACCGGGGAGCTGTTTTTT
CDR3 protein: CASSLGRASGLTGELFF

D gene: TRBD2
J gene: TRBJ2-1
V gene: TRBV6-5
clone size: many
CDR3 DNA: TGTGCCAGCAGTTCCTCCGCGGGAGAAAGTACAGAGCAGTTCTTC
CDR3 protein: CASSSSAGESTEQFF

D gene: NA
J gene: TRBJ2-7
V gene: TRBV27
clone size: many
CDR3 DNA: TGTGCCAGCAGTTGGCAGGGTCCCTACGAGCAGTACTTC
CDR3 protein: CASSWQGPYEQYF

D gene: NA
J gene: TRBJ1-1
V gene: TRBV7-2
clone size: medium-sized
CDR3 DNA: TGTGCCAGCAGCTTACAGCCTCAGGGAACTGAAGCTTTCTTT
CDR3 protein: CASSLQPQGTEAFF

D gene: NA
J gene: TRBJ2-3
V gene: TRBV28
clone size: NA
CDR3 DNA: TGTGCCAGCAGTTCACTCGTGGTGGATAGCACAGATACGCAGTATTTT
CDR3 protein: CASSSLVVDSTDTQYF

D gene: TRBD1
J gene: TRBJ1-1
V gene: TRBV11-3
clone size: many
CDR3 DNA: TGTGCCAGCAGCACCCGACAGGGGCTTTATGACACTGAAGCTTTCTTT
CDR3 protein: CASSTRQGLYDTEAFF

D gene: TRBD1
J gene: TRBJ1-3
V gene: TRBV29-1
clone size: few
CDR3 DNA: TGCAGCGTCGCAGGGGGCGGATCTGGAAACACCATATATTTT
CDR3 protein: CSVAGGGSGNTIYF

D gene: NA
J gene: TRBJ1-5
V gene: TRBV28
clone size: NA
CDR3 DNA: TGTGCCAGCAGTTTTGGGACAAGGCGGAGCAATCAGCCCCAGCATTTT
CDR3 protein: CASSFGTRRSNQPQHF

D gene: TRBD1
J gene: TRBJ1-4
V gene: TRBV20-1
clone size: NA
CDR3 DNA: TGCAGTGCACCCGGGACAGGGGGCAGTGAAAAACTGTTTTTT
CDR3 protein: CSAPGTGGSEKLFF

D gene: NA
J gene: TRBJ1-2
V gene: TRBV2
clone size: many
CDR3 DNA: TGTGCCAGCAGTGACGGGGTTGGTGATGGCTACACCTTC
CDR3 protein: CASSDGVGDGYTF

D gene: TRBD2
J gene: TRBJ2-3
V gene: TRBV2
clone size: many
CDR3 DNA: TGTGCCAGCAGTGATCCCTCGGGGAGGGATGATACGCAGTATTTT
CDR3 protein: CASSDPSGRDDTQYF

D gene: TRBD2
J gene: TRBJ2-3
V gene: TRBV11-3
clone size: many
CDR3 DNA: TGTGCCAGCGGCTGGGCTAGCGGCCTCACAGATACGCAGTATTTT
CDR3 protein: CASGWASGLTDTQYF

D gene: NA
J gene: TRBJ2-1
V gene: TRBV5-6
clone size: few
CDR3 DNA: TGTGCCAGCAGCTTGGATTGGGGGCCGAATGAGCAGTTCTTC
CDR3 protein: CASSLDWGPNEQFF

D gene: NA
J gene: TRBJ2-7
V gene: TRBV7-2
clone size: NA
CDR3 DNA: TGTGCCGGCGGTGCAGGGGGGTACGAGCAGTACTTC
CDR3 protein: CAGGAGGYEQYF

D gene: TRBD2
J gene: TRBJ2-1
V gene: TRBV19
clone size: few
CDR3 DNA: TGTGCCACCGGGACTAGGGGTGGGAATGAGCAGTTCTTC
CDR3 protein: CATGTRGGNEQFF

D gene: NA
J gene: TRBJ1-4
V gene: TRBV7-8
clone size: many
CDR3 DNA: TGTGCCAGCAGCTTACCTGGGGCCGGGTTTAATGAAAAACTGTTTTTT
CDR3 protein: CASSLPGAGFNEKLFF